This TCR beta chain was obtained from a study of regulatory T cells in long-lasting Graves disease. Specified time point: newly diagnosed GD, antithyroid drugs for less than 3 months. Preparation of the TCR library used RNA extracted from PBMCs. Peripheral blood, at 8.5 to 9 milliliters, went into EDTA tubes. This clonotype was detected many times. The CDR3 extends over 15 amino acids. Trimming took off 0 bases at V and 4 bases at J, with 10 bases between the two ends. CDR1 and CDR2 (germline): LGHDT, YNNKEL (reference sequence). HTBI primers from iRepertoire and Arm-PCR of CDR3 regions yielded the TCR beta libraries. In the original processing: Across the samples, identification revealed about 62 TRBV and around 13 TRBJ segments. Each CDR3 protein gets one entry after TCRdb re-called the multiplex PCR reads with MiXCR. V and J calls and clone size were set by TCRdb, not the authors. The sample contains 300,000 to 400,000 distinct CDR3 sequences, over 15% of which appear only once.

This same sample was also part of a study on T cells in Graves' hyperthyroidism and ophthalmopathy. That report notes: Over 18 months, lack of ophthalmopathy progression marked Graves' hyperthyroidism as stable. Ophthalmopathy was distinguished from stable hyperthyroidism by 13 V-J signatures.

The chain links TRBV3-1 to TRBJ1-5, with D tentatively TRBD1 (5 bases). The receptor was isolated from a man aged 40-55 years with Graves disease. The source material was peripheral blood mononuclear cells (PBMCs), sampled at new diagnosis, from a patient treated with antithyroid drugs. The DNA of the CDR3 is TGTGCCAGCAGCCAAGACCCAGGGTTTAATCAGCCCCAGCATTTT. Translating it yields CASSQDPGFNQPQHF.